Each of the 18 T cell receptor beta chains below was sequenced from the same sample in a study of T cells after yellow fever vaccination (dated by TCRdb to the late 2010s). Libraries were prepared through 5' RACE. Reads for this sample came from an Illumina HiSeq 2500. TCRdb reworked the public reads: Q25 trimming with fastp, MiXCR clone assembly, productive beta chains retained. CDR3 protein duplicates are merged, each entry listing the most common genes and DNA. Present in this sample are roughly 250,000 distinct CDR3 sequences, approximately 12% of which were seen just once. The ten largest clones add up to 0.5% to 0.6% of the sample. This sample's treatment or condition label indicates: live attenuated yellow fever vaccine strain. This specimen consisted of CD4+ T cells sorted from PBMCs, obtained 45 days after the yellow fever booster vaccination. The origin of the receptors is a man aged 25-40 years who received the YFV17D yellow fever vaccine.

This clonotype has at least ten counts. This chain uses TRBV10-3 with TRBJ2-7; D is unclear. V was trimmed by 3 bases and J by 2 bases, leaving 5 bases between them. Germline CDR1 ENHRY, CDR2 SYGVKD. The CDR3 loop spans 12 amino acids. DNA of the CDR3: TGTGCCATCAGTGAAGGACCCTACGAGCAGTACTTC. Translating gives CAISEGPYEQYF.

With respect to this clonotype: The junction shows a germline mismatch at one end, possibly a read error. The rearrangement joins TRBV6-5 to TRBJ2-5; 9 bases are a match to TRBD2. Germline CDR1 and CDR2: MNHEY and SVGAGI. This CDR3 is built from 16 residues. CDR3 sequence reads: CDSSYYGGRAGETQYF. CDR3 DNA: TGTGACAGCAGTTACTACGGCGGGAGGGCCGGAGAGACCCAGTACTTC.

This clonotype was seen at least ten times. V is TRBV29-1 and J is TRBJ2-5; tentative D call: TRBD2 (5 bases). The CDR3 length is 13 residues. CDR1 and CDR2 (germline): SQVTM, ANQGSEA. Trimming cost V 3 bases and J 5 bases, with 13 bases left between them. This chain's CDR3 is CSVDPQRGETQYF. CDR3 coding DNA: TGCAGCGTTGACCCCCAACGAGGGGAGACCCAGTACTTC.

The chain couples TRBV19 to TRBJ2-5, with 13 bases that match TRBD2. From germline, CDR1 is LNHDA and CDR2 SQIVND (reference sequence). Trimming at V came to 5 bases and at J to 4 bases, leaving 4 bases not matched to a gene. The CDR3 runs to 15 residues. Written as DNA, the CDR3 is TGTGCCAGTAGTGGACTAGCGGGAGCTGGAGAGACCCAGTACTTC. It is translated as CASSGLAGAGETQYF.

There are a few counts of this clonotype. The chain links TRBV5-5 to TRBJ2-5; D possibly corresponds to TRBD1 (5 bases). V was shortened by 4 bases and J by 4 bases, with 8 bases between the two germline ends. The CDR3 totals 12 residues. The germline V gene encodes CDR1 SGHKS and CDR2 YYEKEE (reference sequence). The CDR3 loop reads CASSETGETQYF. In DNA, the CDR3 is TGTGCCAGCAGCGAAACAGGAGAGACCCAGTACTTC.

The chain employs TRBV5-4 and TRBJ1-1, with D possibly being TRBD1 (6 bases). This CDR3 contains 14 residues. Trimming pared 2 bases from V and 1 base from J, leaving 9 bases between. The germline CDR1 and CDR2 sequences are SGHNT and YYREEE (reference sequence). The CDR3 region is CASSFGQQNTEAFF. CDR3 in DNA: TGTGCCAGCAGCTTCGGACAGCAGAACACTGAAGCTTTCTTT.

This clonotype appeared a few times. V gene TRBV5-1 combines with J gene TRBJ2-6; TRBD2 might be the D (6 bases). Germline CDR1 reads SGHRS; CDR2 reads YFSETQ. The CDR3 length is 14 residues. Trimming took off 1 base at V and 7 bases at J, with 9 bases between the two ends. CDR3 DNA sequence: TGCGCCAGCAGCTTGCTGCGGGACGCCAACGTCCTGACTTTC. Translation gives CASSLLRDANVLTF.

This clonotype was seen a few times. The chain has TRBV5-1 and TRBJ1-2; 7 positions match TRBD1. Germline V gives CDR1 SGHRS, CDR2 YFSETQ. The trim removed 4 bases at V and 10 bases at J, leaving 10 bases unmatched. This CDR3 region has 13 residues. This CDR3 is CASSPRDSDLYTF. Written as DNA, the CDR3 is TGCGCCAGCAGCCCCCGGGACAGCGACCTCTACACCTTC.

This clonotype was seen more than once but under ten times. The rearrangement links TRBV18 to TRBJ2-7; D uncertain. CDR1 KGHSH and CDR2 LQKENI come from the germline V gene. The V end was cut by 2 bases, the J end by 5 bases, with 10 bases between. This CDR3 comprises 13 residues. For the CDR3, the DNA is TGTGCCAGCTCACCAGGATCTTTCGACGAGCAGTACTTC. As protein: CASSPGSFDEQYF. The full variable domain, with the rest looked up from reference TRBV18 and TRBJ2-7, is NAGVMQNPRHLVRRRGQEARLRCSPMKGHSHVYWYRQLPEEGLKFMVYLQKENIIDESGMPKERFSAEFPKEGPSILRIQQVVRGDSAAYFCASSPGSFDEQYFGPGTRLTVT.

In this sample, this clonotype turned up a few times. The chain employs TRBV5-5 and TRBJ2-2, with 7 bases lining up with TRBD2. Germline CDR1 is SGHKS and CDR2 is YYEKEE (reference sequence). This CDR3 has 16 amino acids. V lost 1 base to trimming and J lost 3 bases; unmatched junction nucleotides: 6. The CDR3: CASSLQAGVHTGELFF. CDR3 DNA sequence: TGTGCCAGCAGCTTGCAGGCGGGAGTACACACCGGGGAGCTGTTTTTT.

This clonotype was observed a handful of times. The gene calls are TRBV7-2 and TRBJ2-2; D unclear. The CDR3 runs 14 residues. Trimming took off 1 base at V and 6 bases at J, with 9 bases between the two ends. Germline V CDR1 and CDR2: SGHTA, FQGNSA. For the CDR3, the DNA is TGTGCCAGCAGCTTAGTCCGAAATTCCGGGGAGCTGTTTTTT. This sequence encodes CASSLVRNSGELFF.

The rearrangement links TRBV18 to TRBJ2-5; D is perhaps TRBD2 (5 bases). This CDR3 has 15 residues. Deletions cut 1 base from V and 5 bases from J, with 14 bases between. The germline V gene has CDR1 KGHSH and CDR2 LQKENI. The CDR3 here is CASSPQTSREETQYF. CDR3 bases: TGTGCCAGCTCACCACAGACCTCGAGGGAGGAGACCCAGTACTTC.

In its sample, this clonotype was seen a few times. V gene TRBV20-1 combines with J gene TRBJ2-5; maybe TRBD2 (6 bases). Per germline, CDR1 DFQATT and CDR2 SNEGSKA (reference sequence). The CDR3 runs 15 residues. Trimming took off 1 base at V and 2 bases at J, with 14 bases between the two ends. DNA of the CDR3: TGCAGTGCTAGAGGCATTCGCGGGGTTCAAGAGACCCAGTACTTC. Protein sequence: CSARGIRGVQETQYF.

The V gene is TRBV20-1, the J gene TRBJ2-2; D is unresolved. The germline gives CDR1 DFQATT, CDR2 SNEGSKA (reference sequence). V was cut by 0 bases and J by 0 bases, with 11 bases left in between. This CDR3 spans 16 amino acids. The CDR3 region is CSARDSGAANTGELFF. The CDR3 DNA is TGCAGTGCTAGAGATTCGGGCGCCGCGAACACCGGGGAGCTGTTTTTT.

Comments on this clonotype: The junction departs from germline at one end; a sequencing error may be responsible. The chain's CDR3 is CASSFQPGLGTETQYF. DNA of the CDR3: TGTGCCAGCAGCTTCCAGCCGGGACTAGGTACAGAGACGCAGTATTTT. V usage is TRBV7-2 and J usage is TRBJ2-3; TRBD2 aligns across 8 bases. Germline values: CDR1 SGHTA, CDR2 FQGNSA. The CDR3 has 16 amino acids.

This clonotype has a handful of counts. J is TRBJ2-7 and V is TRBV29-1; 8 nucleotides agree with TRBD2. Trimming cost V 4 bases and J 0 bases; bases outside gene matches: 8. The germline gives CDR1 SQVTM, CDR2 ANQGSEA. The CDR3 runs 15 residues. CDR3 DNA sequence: TGCAGCGTTGCCCGGGGGGGACACCTCTCCTACGAGCAGTACTTC. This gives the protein CSVARGGHLSYEQYF.

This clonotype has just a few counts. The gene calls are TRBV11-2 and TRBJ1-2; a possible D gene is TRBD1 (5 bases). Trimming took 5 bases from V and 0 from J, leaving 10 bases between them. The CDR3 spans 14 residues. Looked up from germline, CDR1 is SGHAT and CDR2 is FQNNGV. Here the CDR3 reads CASSTDKANYGYTF. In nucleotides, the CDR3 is TGTGCCAGCAGCACGGACAAAGCTAACTATGGCTACACCTTC.

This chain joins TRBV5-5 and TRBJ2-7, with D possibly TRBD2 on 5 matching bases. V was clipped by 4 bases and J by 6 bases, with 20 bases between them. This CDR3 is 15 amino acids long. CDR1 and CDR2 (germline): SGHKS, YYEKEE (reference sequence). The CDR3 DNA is TGTGCCAGCAGCGCCTACCGGGAAAAGCCCCGCGAGCAGTACTTC. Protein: CASSAYREKPREQYF.